This T cell receptor beta chain was found in a study of a mutant IDH1 vaccine in newly diagnosed glioma. Across the study: Sex distribution of treated patients was around 62% male and about 38% female; mean age was around 40 years.

Study observations and caveats: Vaccine-induced immune responses occurred in more than 80% of patients.

As regards this clone: Antigen specificity is unknown.

The V and J ends lost 8 bases and 6 bases respectively, with 20 bases between them. The CDR3 is made up of 14 amino acids. CDR1 and CDR2 from the germline V gene are ENHRY and SYGVKD. The time point denotes: baseline, week 1 (first vaccination visit). Treatment in this sample: pre-vaccination baseline after standard-of-care therapy. Some clones are missing from TCRdb's copy, which holds only in-frame ones; the method was immunoSEQ multiplex PCR. The repertoire holds around 63,000 clones, about 91% seen once, with around 2.5% in the top ten. The chain employs TRBV10-3 and TRBJ2-7; perhaps D is TRBD1 or TRBD2 (5 bases each). This clonotype originated in a middle-aged man with glioma. Source: PBMCs, taken from a glioma patient treated with radiotherapy, temozolomide or both. Written as DNA, the CDR3 is TGTGCCATCTCTACGGGACCCTCAGGGCTCGAGCAGTACTTC. This translates into CAISTGPSGLEQYF.